The 32 T cell receptor beta chains in this list originate from one sample, sequenced in a study of blood T cell repertoires in COVID-19. Sequencing was performed with immunoSEQ multiplex PCR; in TCRdb, only in-frame clones are kept and a portion is missing. The data contain fewer than 50,000 clones, 86% of them singletons. Sequences were obtained from peripheral blood. These receptors were collected from a human donor in a cohort sampled during active COVID-19.

The V call is TRBV2, the J call TRBJ1-2; tentative D call: TRBD1 (6 bases). The V end was cut by 7 bases, the J end by 4 bases, with 16 bases between. This CDR3 is built from 14 residues. CDR1 is SNHLY and CDR2 is FYNNEI in the germline V gene. The CDR3 coding sequence is TGTGCCAGCACACCAAGGGGGGAGGGCTATGGCTACACCTTC. Protein: CASTPRGEGYGYTF.

This clone was found once. The CDR3 loop is CASNKGAKSYGYTF. The CDR3 nucleotides read TGTGCCAGTAATAAGGGGGCTAAGTCTTATGGCTACACCTTC. V usage is TRBV19 and J usage is TRBJ1-2, with 7 bases aligning to TRBD1. CDR1 is LNHDA, CDR2 SQIVND, per germline (reference sequence). V trimming: 7 bases; J trimming: 5 bases; junction bases outside the gene matches: 10. CDR3 length: 14 residues.

The rearrangement uses TRBV5-4 and TRBJ2-7; 10 nucleotides line up with TRBD1. J was trimmed by 3 bases and V by 0 bases; bases with no gene match: 3. Looked up from germline, CDR1 is SGHNT and CDR2 is YYREEE (reference sequence). This CDR3 is built from 15 residues. In nucleotides, the CDR3 is TGTGCCAGCAGCTTGGGACGGACAGGGGGCTACGAGCAGTACTTC. Its translation: CASSLGRTGGYEQYF.

CDR3 bases: TGTGCCAGCAGCTCGATACTAGCGGGAGCCCGCTCTGGGGCCAACGTCCTGACTTTC. It yields the protein CASSSILAGARSGANVLTF. The chain has TRBV5-4 and TRBJ2-6; 11 bases fit TRBD2. Germline trimming cut 3 bases from V and 0 bases from J; bases unmatched to any gene: 8. From germline, CDR1 is SGHNT and CDR2 YYREEE (reference sequence). There are 19 residues in the CDR3. The variable domain in full, completed from reference TRBV5-4 and TRBJ2-6, reads ETGVTQSPTHLIKTRGQQVTLRCSSQSGHNTVSWYQQALGQGPQFIFQYYREEENGRGNFPPRFSGLQFPNYSSELNVNALELDDSALYLCASSSILAGARSGANVLTFGAGSRLTVL.

This clone was recorded once. The J gene is TRBJ2-1, the V gene TRBV5-5; 12 bases are a match to TRBD2. The CDR3 is 17 residues long. After removal of 5 bases from V and 8 bases from J, the junction contained 14 bases not matched to a gene. Germline-derived CDR1 and CDR2 are SGHKS and YYEKEE (reference sequence). DNA of the CDR3: TGTGCCAGCAGGTTAATGGGGCTAGCGGGAGGGATCGATGAGCAGTTCTTC. It encodes CASRLMGLAGGIDEQFF.

The CDR3 is CASSLNAGVNTEAFF. The CDR3 nucleotides are TGCGCCAGCAGCCTCAATGCGGGAGTGAACACTGAAGCTTTCTTT. The V call is TRBV4-3, the J call TRBJ1-1; D is unresolved. V was trimmed by 4 bases and J by 0 bases, leaving 12 bases between them. This CDR3 is built from 15 residues. Germline V gene lookup returns CDR1 LGHNA and CDR2 YSLEER.

V gene TRBV7-9 combines with J gene TRBJ2-1; 7 nucleotides align to TRBD1. The germline V gene encodes CDR1 SEHNR and CDR2 FQNEAQ (reference sequence). CDR3 size: 13 residues. The V segment lost 5 bases and the J segment 5 bases; nucleotides outside the gene matches: 3. As DNA, the CDR3 is TGTGCCAGCAGCCGGGGACAGCACAATGAGCAGTTCTTC. It encodes CASSRGQHNEQFF.

The chain recombines TRBV27 with TRBJ1-2, with a weak D call TRBD1 (6 bases). This CDR3 is built from 14 residues. CDR1 MNHEY and CDR2 SMNVEV come from the germline V gene (reference sequence). V lost 4 bases to trimming and J lost 7 bases, with 16 bases between them. CDR3 protein: CASSSRGYSFGYTF. CDR3 DNA sequence: TGTGCCAGCAGTTCCAGGGGATACAGTTTTGGCTACACCTTC.

CDR3 bases: TGTGCCAGCAGCCCCAAAATCTACGAGCAGTACTTC. Its protein product is CASSPKIYEQYF. The chain employs TRBV11-2 and TRBJ2-7; unclear D gene. Germline V gene sequence: CDR1 SGHAT, CDR2 FQNNGV. V gave up 5 bases and J gave up 3 bases, with 8 bases separating them. The CDR3 sequence is 12 residues long.

This chain connects TRBV19 to TRBJ2-5; D is unresolved. Trimming removed 1 base from V and 7 bases from J, with 4 bases in between. CDR3 length equals 11 residues. From germline, CDR1 is LNHDA and CDR2 SQIVND (reference sequence). The CDR3 bases are TGTGCCAGTAGTATAGCCGGGACCCAGTACTTC. Translated: CASSIAGTQYF. Full variable domain (outside the CDR3, taken from reference TRBV19 and TRBJ2-5): DGGITQSPKYLFRKEGQNVTLSCEQNLNHDAMYWYRQDPGQGLRLIYYSQIVNDFQKGDIAEGYSVSREKKESFPLTVTSAQKNPTAFYLCASSIAGTQYFGPGTRLLVL.

The chain recombines TRBV3-1 (or the pseudogene TRBV3-2) with TRBJ1-1; the D gene is possibly TRBD1 (6 bases). The germline V gene has CDR1 LGHDT and CDR2 YNNKEL (reference sequence). V was shortened by 3 bases and J by 2 bases, with 16 bases between the two germline ends. CDR3 length: 16 residues. The CDR3 sequence: CASSHGQKTINTEAFF. CDR3 nucleotides: TGTGCCAGCAGCCACGGACAGAAAACAATCAACACTGAAGCTTTCTTT.

The CDR3 coding sequence is TGTGCCAGCAGAGCGCAGGGCCCCTACGAGCAGTACTTC. Its translation: CASRAQGPYEQYF. V gene TRBV12-3 or TRBV12-4 combines with J gene TRBJ2-7; perhaps TRBD1 as D (5 bases). This CDR3 is 13 amino acids long. V was clipped by 6 bases and J by 2 bases, with 11 bases between them.

The rearrangement uses TRBV6-6 and TRBJ2-7, with D perhaps matching TRBD2 (6 bases). From germline, CDR1 is MNHNY and CDR2 SVGAGI (reference sequence). V was cut by 2 bases and J by 0 bases, with 14 bases left in between. This CDR3 has 16 amino acids. The CDR3 region is CASSYSTSSSSYEQYF. The CDR3 DNA is TGTGCCAGCAGTTACAGCACTAGCAGTAGCTCCTACGAGCAGTACTTC.

The chain employs TRBV6-2 or TRBV6-3 and TRBJ1-2, with a weak D call TRBD1 (6 bases). Looked up from germline, CDR1 is MNHEY and CDR2 is SVGEGT. V lost 0 bases to trimming and J lost 0 bases, with 14 bases between them. The CDR3 runs 17 residues. DNA for the CDR3: TGTGCCAGCAGTTACTCTCTGGACAGCAATACTAACTATGGCTACACCTTC. Protein sequence: CASSYSLDSNTNYGYTF.

The sample holds one count of this clone. The rearrangement uses TRBV19 and TRBJ2-4; 10 nucleotides match TRBD2. The CDR3 covers 17 residues. The germline gives CDR1 LNHDA, CDR2 SQIVND (reference sequence). J was trimmed by 4 bases and V by 3 bases; bases with no gene match: 9. CDR3 sequence: CASSILSGGARKNIQYF. As DNA, the CDR3 is TGTGCCAGTAGTATCTTAAGCGGGGGGGCGCGAAAAAACATTCAGTACTTC.

This chain connects TRBV5-1 to TRBJ2-3; 8 bases align to TRBD1. Germline V gives CDR1 SGHRS, CDR2 YFSETQ. The J segment lost 2 bases and the V segment lost 4 bases, leaving 12 bases of the junction unmatched. The CDR3 sequence is 17 residues long. CDR3 protein: CASSPWMGQEYTDTQYF. The CDR3 nucleotides read TGCGCCAGCAGCCCCTGGATGGGACAGGAGTACACAGATACGCAGTATTTT.

This sequence joins TRBV5-1 and TRBJ2-3, with 7 bases matching TRBD2. The germline V gene encodes CDR1 SGHRS and CDR2 YFSETQ. With V trimmed by 0 bases and J by 3 bases, 7 bases remained unmatched. The CDR3 has 16 residues. DNA for the CDR3: TGCGCCAGCAGCTTGGGGGAGGGTGGGAGGACAGATACGCAGTATTTT. Its translation is CASSLGEGGRTDTQYF.

The rearrangement uses TRBV7-2 and TRBJ2-6; maybe TRBD1 (6 bases). The CDR3 has 18 amino acids. From germline, CDR1 is SGHTA and CDR2 FQGNSA. V shed 2 bases and J shed 2 bases, with 16 bases lying between them. The CDR3 DNA is TGTGCCAGCAGCTTAAAAAACAGGGATAGCGCTGGGGCCAACGTCCTGACTTTC. This sequence encodes CASSLKNRDSAGANVLTF.

This clone was observed once. This chain joins TRBV7-9 and TRBJ1-1, with D maybe TRBD1 (5 bases). Germline CDR1 is SEHNR and CDR2 is FQNEAQ (reference sequence). The CDR3 is made up of 13 amino acids. The ends were cut back, 6 bases at V and 4 bases at J, with 12 bases in the middle. For the CDR3, the DNA is TGTGCCAGCAGTCAGGGAGGGGTCACTGAAGCTTTCTTT. Its translation: CASSQGGVTEAFF.

This chain links TRBV27 with TRBJ1-4, with D maybe TRBD1 (5 bases). The CDR3 extends over 16 amino acids. V dropped 6 bases and J dropped 4 bases, with 18 bases sitting between them. The germline gives CDR1 MNHEY, CDR2 SMNVEV (reference sequence). The CDR3 coding sequence is TGTGCCAGCAGGACCGACCGGGACGGGAGTAATGAAAAACTGTTTTTT. It specifies CASRTDRDGSNEKLFF.

The chain joins TRBV5-1 to TRBJ2-3, with 9 bases identical to TRBD2. The germline gives CDR1 SGHRS, CDR2 YFSETQ. Trimming took 0 bases from V and 4 from J; bases not matched to a gene: 9. CDR3 length equals 17 residues. The CDR3 spells CASSLVGSGSSADTQYF. DNA of the CDR3: TGCGCCAGCAGCTTGGTTGGTAGCGGGAGTTCTGCAGATACGCAGTATTTT.

The CDR3 here is CASSSGLAGVDEQFF. DNA of the CDR3: TGCGCCAGCAGCTCGGGACTAGCGGGAGTGGATGAGCAGTTCTTC. The chain couples TRBV5-1 to TRBJ2-1, with 14 bases that match TRBD2. This CDR3 has 15 amino acids. J was trimmed by 8 bases and V by 3 bases; bases with no gene match: 4. Germline CDR1 is SGHRS and CDR2 is YFSETQ.

The chain links TRBV6-5 to TRBJ2-7, with no clear D. V lost 2 bases and J 5 bases, leaving 10 bases between the germline ends. The CDR3 extends over 13 amino acids. Germline CDR1 reads MNHEY; CDR2 reads SVGAGI. The CDR3 reads CASSYTTGHEQYF. CDR3 sequence (DNA): TGTGCCAGCAGTTACACGACGGGTCACGAGCAGTACTTC.

The chain recombines TRBV5-4 with TRBJ2-3; D ambiguous. CDR1 and CDR2 from the germline V gene are SGHNT and YYREEE (reference sequence). This CDR3 has 15 amino acids. V was pared by 1 base and J by 0 bases, with 9 bases between. In DNA, the CDR3 is TGTGCCAGCAGCTTGATTGCGACTAGCACAGATACGCAGTATTTT. Translation: CASSLIATSTDTQYF.

The CDR3 DNA is TGTGCCAGCAGTCCAAGGACTAGCGGGACCTACAATGAGCAGTTCTTC. Its translation: CASSPRTSGTYNEQFF. V usage is TRBV2 and J usage is TRBJ2-1, with TRBD2 matching 12 bases. Per germline, CDR1 SNHLY and CDR2 FYNNEI. The V gene end was trimmed by 5 bases and the J gene end by 2 bases; junction bases not matched to a gene: 4. This CDR3 is 16 amino acids long.

The rearrangement links TRBV30 to TRBJ1-4; D not resolved. The germline V gene has CDR1 GTSNPN and CDR2 SVGIG (reference sequence). V was cut by 3 bases and J by 7 bases, with 9 bases left in between. The CDR3 totals 12 residues. The CDR3 DNA follows: TGTGCCTGGAGCGCGGGTAGTGAAAAACTGTTTTTT. It is translated as CAWSAGSEKLFF.

As for this clone: A read error may produce the germline difference seen at one junction end. The V and J genes are TRBV5-4 and TRBJ2-1; no definite D call. The CDR3 spans 14 residues. Per germline, CDR1 SGHNT and CDR2 YYREEE (reference sequence). The chain's CDR3 is CANSLVTDSNEQFF. Written as DNA, the CDR3 is TGTGCCAACAGCTTGGTTACAGATAGCAATGAGCAGTTCTTC.

This clone was seen a single time. This chain links TRBV30 with TRBJ1-4; the match to TRBD1 covers 10 bases. The V segment lost 2 bases and the J segment 8 bases; nucleotides outside the gene matches: 8. This CDR3 has 15 amino acids. The germline gives CDR1 GTSNPN, CDR2 SVGIG (reference sequence). The CDR3 DNA is TGTGCCTGGAGTACCGGACAGGGGGGGTTCGAAAAACTGTTTTTT. The encoded protein is CAWSTGQGGFEKLFF.

The sample holds one count of this clone. One end of the junction is discordant with germline, which a read error may explain. The CDR3 region has the DNA TGTGCCAGCAGTTTATTCTCGGACAGCGGGACTGAAGCTTTTTTT. Translated, it gives CASSLFSDSGTEAFF. The chain has TRBV27 and TRBJ1-1, with D perhaps TRBD1 (6 bases). The germline V gene encodes CDR1 MNHEY and CDR2 SMNVEV (reference sequence). The CDR3 has 15 residues.

This chain connects TRBV30 to TRBJ1-2, with D uncertain. Looked up from germline, CDR1 is GTSNPN and CDR2 is SVGIG (reference sequence). The V gene lost 0 bases and the J gene lost 5 bases, with 13 bases spanning the gap. This CDR3 contains 14 residues. The CDR3 here is CAWSVVGAGYGYTF. The CDR3 region has the DNA TGTGCCTGGAGTGTAGTAGGAGCCGGTTATGGCTACACCTTC.

This chain joins TRBV10-3 and TRBJ1-5; D is perhaps TRBD1 (5 bases). This CDR3 is built from 14 residues. CDR1 ENHRY and CDR2 SYGVKD come from the germline V gene. Trimming took off 0 bases at V and 7 bases at J, with 10 bases between the two ends. This CDR3 reads CAISESGGVQPQHF. CDR3 DNA sequence: TGTGCCATCAGTGAGTCTGGAGGGGTCCAGCCCCAGCATTTT.

The chain joins TRBV29-1 to TRBJ1-1; no firm D call. CDR3 length: 13 residues. Trimming removed 2 bases from V and 3 bases from J, with 10 bases in between. The V gene's germline CDR1 is SQVTM and CDR2 ANQGSEA. The CDR3 loop reads CSVEQRRDTEAFF. The CDR3 nucleotides read TGCAGCGTTGAACAGCGAAGAGACACTGAAGCTTTCTTT.